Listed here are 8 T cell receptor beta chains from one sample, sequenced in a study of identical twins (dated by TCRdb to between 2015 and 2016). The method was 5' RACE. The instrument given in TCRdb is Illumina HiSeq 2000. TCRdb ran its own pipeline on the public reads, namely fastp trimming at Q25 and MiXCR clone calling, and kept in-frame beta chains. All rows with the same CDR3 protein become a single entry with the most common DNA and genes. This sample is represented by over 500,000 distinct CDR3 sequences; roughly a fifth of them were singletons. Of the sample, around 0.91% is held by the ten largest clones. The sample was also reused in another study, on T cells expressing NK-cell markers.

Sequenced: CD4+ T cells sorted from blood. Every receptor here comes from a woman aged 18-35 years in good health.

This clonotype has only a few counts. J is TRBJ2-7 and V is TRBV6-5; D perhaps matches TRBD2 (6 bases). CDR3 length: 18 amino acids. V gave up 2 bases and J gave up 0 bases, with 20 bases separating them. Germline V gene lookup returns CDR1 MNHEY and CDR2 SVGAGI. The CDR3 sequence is CASSYRTWEALSSYEQYF. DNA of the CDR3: TGTGCCAGCAGTTACCGTACTTGGGAGGCTTTGAGCTCCTACGAGCAGTACTTC.

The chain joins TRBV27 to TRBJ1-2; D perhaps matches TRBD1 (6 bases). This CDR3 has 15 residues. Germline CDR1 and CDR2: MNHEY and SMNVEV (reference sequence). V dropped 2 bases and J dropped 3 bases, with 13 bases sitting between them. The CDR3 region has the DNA TGTGCCAGCAGTTTAGCTGGGGGGCAATACTATGGCTACACCTTC. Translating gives CASSLAGGQYYGYTF.

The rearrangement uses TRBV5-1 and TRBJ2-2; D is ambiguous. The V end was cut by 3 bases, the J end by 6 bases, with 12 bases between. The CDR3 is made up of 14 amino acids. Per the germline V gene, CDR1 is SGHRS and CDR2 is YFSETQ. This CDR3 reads CASSSDTVPGELFF. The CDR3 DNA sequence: TGCGCCAGCAGCTCCGATACAGTTCCCGGGGAGCTGTTTTTT.

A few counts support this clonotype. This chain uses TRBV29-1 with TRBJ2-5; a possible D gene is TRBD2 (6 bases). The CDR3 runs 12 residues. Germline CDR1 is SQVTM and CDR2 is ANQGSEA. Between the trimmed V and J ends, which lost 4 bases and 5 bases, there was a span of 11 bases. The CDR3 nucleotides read TGCAGCGTTGTCCTAGCGTCTGAGACCCAGTACTTC. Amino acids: CSVVLASETQYF.

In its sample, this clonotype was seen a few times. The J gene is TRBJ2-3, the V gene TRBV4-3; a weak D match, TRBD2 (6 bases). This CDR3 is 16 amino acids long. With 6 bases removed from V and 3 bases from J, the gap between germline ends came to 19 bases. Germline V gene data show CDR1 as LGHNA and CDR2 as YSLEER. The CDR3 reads CASSPFSGGATDTQYF. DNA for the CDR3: TGCGCCAGCAGTCCCTTTTCCGGCGGGGCGACAGATACGCAGTATTTT.

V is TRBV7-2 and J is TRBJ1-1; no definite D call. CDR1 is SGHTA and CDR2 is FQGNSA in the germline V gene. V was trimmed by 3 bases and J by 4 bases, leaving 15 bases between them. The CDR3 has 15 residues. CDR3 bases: TGTGCCAGCAGCTTGGTGGGTACTCCATTCACTGAAGCTTTCTTT. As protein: CASSLVGTPFTEAFF.

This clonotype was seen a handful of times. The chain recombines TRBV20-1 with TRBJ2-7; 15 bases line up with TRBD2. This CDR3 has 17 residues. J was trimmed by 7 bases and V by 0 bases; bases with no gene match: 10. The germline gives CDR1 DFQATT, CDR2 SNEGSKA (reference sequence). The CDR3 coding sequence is TGCAGTGCTAGAGATCTGAGGACTAGCGGGGGGGCTCTGGAGCAGTACTTC. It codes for CSARDLRTSGGALEQYF.

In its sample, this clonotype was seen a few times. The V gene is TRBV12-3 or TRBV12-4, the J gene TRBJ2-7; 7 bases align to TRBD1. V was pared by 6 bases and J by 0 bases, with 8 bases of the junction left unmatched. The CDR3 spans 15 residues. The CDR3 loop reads CASRRGQMSSYEQYF. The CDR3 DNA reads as TGTGCCAGCAGAAGGGGACAGATGAGCTCCTACGAGCAGTACTTC.